This T cell receptor (beta chain) originates from a study of T cell responses to AZD1222 COVID-19 vaccine. Study information: Both about-4-week and about-12-week second-dose recipients were combined.

Repertoires were generated with immunoSEQ multiplex PCR, while TCRdb's copy carries only in-frame clones and drops some. The table lists tens of thousands of clones, around nine tenths of them singletons. CDR1 and CDR2 from the germline V gene are SGHDT and YYEEEE. Trimming removed 4 bases at V and 1 base at J, with 16 bases between. The CDR3 consists of 16 residues. Source: peripheral blood, taken on day 0 of AZD1222 vaccination. The chain is built from TRBV5-6 and TRBJ2-3; D unresolved. The clonotype was recovered from an adult in good health. CDR3 amino acids: CASSPQWQAGTDTQYF. CDR3 bases: TGTGCCAGCAGCCCCCAGTGGCAGGCGGGCACAGATACGCAGTATTTT.